Presented here are 18 T cell receptor beta chains from one specimen sequenced in a study of T cells after yellow fever vaccination. A single record per CDR3 protein comes from TCRdb applying MiXCR to the 5' RACE reads. In the table there are approximately 260,000 distinct CDR3 sequences, over 10% of which are singletons. This sample comprised CD4+ T cells sorted from PBMCs, obtained 45 days after the yellow fever booster vaccination. These receptors came from a man between 25 and 39 years old who received the YFV17D yellow fever vaccine.

This clonotype was seen only a few times. This rearrangement joins TRBV11-1 to TRBJ2-3, with TRBD2 as a possible D gene (6 bases). Trimming cost V 5 bases and J 1 base, with 10 bases left between them. Germline CDR1 is SGHAT and CDR2 is FQDESV (reference sequence). The CDR3 length is 14 residues. The CDR3 spells CASSRPGGTDTQYF. The CDR3 nucleotides are TGTGCCAGCAGCCGGCCGGGGGGCACAGATACGCAGTATTTT.

This clonotype was counted at least ten times. The V and J genes are TRBV7-8 and TRBJ2-1, with D tentatively TRBD2 (5 bases). Deletions cut 3 bases from V and 7 bases from J, with 19 bases between. The CDR3 totals 16 residues. The V gene's germline CDR1 is SGHVS and CDR2 FQNEAQ. The CDR3 reads CASSLLRRSTINEQFF. The CDR3 coding sequence is TGTGCCAGCAGCTTGCTCCGGAGGTCTACTATAAATGAGCAGTTCTTC. Full variable domain (missing parts from reference TRBV7-8 and TRBJ2-1): GAGVSQSPRYKVAKRGQDVALRCDPISGHVSLFWYQQALGQGPEFLTYFQNEAQLDKSGLPSDRFFAERPEGSVSTLKIQRTQQEDSAVYLCASSLLRRSTINEQFFGPGTRLTVL.

This clonotype has just one count. A clone one base away is much larger, so this may be a read error. The DNA of the CDR3 is TGCAGTGGTATCCCAACTAGCGGGATTCGAATTGAGCAGTTCTTC. Encoded protein: CSGIPTSGIRIEQFF. The rearrangement joins TRBV20-1 to TRBJ2-1, with 10 bases lining up with TRBD2. V was pared by 7 bases and J by 9 bases, with 15 bases of the junction left unmatched. Germline CDR1 and CDR2: DFQATT and SNEGSKA (reference sequence). This CDR3 spans 15 amino acids.

V usage is TRBV7-8 and J usage is TRBJ2-5; no clear D gene. The CDR3 consists of 12 residues. Looked up from germline, CDR1 is SGHVS and CDR2 is FQNEAQ. V lost 5 bases and J lost 3, with 7 bases in between. This chain's CDR3 is CASSPDKETQYF. The CDR3 DNA sequence: TGTGCCAGCAGCCCAGACAAAGAGACCCAGTACTTC.

The genes are TRBV29-1 and TRBJ2-5; TRBD2 matches 8 bases. V shed 7 bases, J shed 5 bases, and the junction held 6 bases outside the gene matches. From germline, CDR1 is SQVTM and CDR2 ANQGSEA. CDR3 length: 12 amino acids. The CDR3 region has the DNA TGCAGCGCCATGAGCGGGAGTGAGACCCAGTACTTC. This sequence encodes CSAMSGSETQYF.

There are many counts of this clonotype. This chain uses TRBV9 with TRBJ2-1, with 10 bases matching TRBD2. The length of the CDR3 is 14 residues. After removal of 0 bases from V and 8 bases from J, the junction contained 2 bases not matched to a gene. Germline V lookup: CDR1 SGDLS, CDR2 YYNGEE. The CDR3 DNA reads as TGTGCCAGCAGCGTAGCCGGGACTAGCGATGAGCAGTTCTTC. It yields the protein CASSVAGTSDEQFF.

The gene calls are TRBV7-2 and TRBJ2-1; TRBD1 might be the D (5 bases). V lost 6 bases, J lost 4 bases, and 13 bases lay in between. The CDR3 is 14 amino acids. Looked up from germline, CDR1 is SGHTA and CDR2 is FQGNSA. The chain's CDR3 is CASRSPPGYNEQFF. In DNA, the CDR3 is TGTGCCAGCAGATCCCCCCCAGGGTACAATGAGCAGTTCTTC.

This chain joins TRBV5-5 and TRBJ2-1; 8 bases line up with TRBD2. This CDR3 comprises 15 residues. The germline CDR1 and CDR2 sequences are SGHKS and YYEKEE (reference sequence). V lost 4 bases to trimming and J lost 9 bases; unmatched junction nucleotides: 12. CDR3 amino acids: CASSENSGSGGEQFF. CDR3 bases: TGTGCCAGCAGCGAGAACAGCGGGAGTGGGGGTGAGCAGTTCTTC.

The chain joins TRBV5-1 to TRBJ2-2; the match to TRBD2 covers 8 bases. Germline CDR1 SGHRS, CDR2 YFSETQ. This CDR3 has 15 residues. The trim removed 4 bases at V and 6 bases at J, leaving 8 bases unmatched. CDR3 sequence reads: CASSPGLELAGELFF. The CDR3 nucleotides read TGCGCCAGCAGCCCGGGACTAGAACTCGCCGGGGAGCTGTTTTTT.

The chain links TRBV2 to TRBJ2-3; 11 nucleotides line up with TRBD2. From germline, CDR1 is SNHLY and CDR2 FYNNEI. V shed 6 bases, J shed 5 bases, and the junction held 7 bases outside the gene matches. The CDR3 runs to 15 residues. CDR3 coding DNA: TGTGCCAGCAGGATGACTAGCGGGACGGGAGATACGCAGTATTTT. This sequence encodes CASRMTSGTGDTQYF.

The DNA of the CDR3 is TGCAGTGCTCCCGCCGGGACAGGGGAAAGCGAGACCCAGTACTTC. Encoded protein: CSAPAGTGESETQYF. The J gene is TRBJ2-5, the V gene TRBV20-1; 10 bases fit TRBD1. This CDR3 has 15 residues. The V and J ends lost 5 bases and 5 bases, in that order; junction bases with no gene match: 11. Looked up from germline, CDR1 is DFQATT and CDR2 is SNEGSKA (reference sequence).

This sequence joins TRBV20-1 and TRBJ2-1; TRBD2 matches 9 bases. Germline V CDR1 and CDR2: DFQATT, SNEGSKA (reference sequence). The CDR3 consists of 15 residues. V dropped 1 base and J dropped 10; count of bases not matched to a gene: 11. CDR3 sequence reads: CSARGEGSGSREQFF. In DNA, the CDR3 is TGCAGTGCTAGAGGCGAGGGTAGCGGGAGCCGAGAGCAGTTCTTC.

This clonotype was detected a few times. The chain couples TRBV4-2 to TRBJ1-5; no definite D call. Looked up from germline, CDR1 is LGHNA and CDR2 is YNFKEQ. This CDR3 spans 14 amino acids. V was trimmed by 4 bases and J by 0 bases, leaving 7 bases between them. CDR3: CASSPEDSNQPQHF. Here the CDR3 DNA reads TGTGCCAGCAGCCCCGAGGATAGCAATCAGCCCCAGCATTTT.

V is TRBV5-1 and J is TRBJ2-1; possibly TRBD2 for D (5 bases). The CDR3 covers 16 residues. Germline lookup yields CDR1 SGHRS and CDR2 YFSETQ. V was cut by 0 bases and J by 6 bases, with 16 bases left in between. CDR3 sequence: CASSLAGELTFNEQFF. In DNA, the CDR3 is TGCGCCAGCAGCTTGGCCGGGGAGTTAACCTTCAATGAGCAGTTCTTC.

The V gene is TRBV5-1, the J gene TRBJ2-7, with D tentatively TRBD1 (5 bases). CDR1 SGHRS and CDR2 YFSETQ come from the germline V gene. With 0 bases removed from V and 6 bases from J, the gap between germline ends came to 10 bases. The CDR3 runs 13 residues. CDR3 bases: TGCGCCAGCAGCTTGGAGTTTAGGGGCGAGCAGTACTTC. It translates to CASSLEFRGEQYF.

This clonotype was seen a few times. The V call is TRBV24-1, the J call TRBJ2-1, with D possibly matching TRBD1 (6 bases). CDR1 and CDR2 (germline): KGHDR, SFDVKD. The CDR3 is 15 residues long. Trimming removed 2 bases from V and 5 bases from J, with 12 bases in between. DNA of the CDR3: TGTGCCACCAGTGATTCCCGACAGGAGGACAATGAGCAGTTCTTC. Amino acids: CATSDSRQEDNEQFF.

CDR3 loop: CASSLVDGPLFF. The CDR3 DNA follows: TGTGCCAGCAGCTTGGTAGACGGACCCCTGTTTTTT. The chain carries TRBV5-6 and TRBJ1-4; unclear D gene. The V end lost 0 bases, the J end lost 14 bases, and 11 bases lay between the germline ends. The CDR3 length is 12 residues. Germline values: CDR1 SGHDT, CDR2 YYEEEE. The full variable domain, completed using reference TRBV5-6 and TRBJ1-4, is DAGVTQSPTHLIKTRGQQVTLRCSPKSGHDTVSWYQQALGQGPQFIFQYYEEEERQRGNFPDRFSGHQFPNYSSELNVNALLLGDSALYLCASSLVDGPLFFGSGTQLSVL.

This clonotype was counted only a few times. This chain joins TRBV12-3 or TRBV12-4 and TRBJ1-1; D unclear. The CDR3 sequence is 15 residues long. The germline V and J ends were trimmed by 5 bases and 2 bases, with 15 bases remaining between them. As DNA, the CDR3 is TGTGCCAGCAGTCCAACCAATTATGGTAACACTGAAGCTTTCTTT. Protein sequence: CASSPTNYGNTEAFF.